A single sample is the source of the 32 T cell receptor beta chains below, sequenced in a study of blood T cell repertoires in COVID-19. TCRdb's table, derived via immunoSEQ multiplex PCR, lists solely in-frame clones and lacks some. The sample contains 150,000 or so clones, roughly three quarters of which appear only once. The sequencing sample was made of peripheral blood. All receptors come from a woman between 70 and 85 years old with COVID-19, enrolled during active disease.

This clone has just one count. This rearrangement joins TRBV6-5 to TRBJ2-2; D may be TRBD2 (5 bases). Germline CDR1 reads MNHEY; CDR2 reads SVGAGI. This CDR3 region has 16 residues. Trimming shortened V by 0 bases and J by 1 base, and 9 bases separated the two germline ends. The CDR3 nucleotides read TGTGCCAGCAGTTACTCGATCGGGGAGAACACCGGGGAGCTGTTTTTT. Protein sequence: CASSYSIGENTGELFF.

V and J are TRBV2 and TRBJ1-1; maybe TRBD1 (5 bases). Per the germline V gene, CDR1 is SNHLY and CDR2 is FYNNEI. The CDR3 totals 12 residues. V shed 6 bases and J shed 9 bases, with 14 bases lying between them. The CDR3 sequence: CASSPSGTKAFF. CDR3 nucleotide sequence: TGTGCCAGCAGCCCTAGTGGGACTAAAGCTTTCTTT. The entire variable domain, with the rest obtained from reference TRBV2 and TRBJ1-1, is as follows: EPEVTQTPSHQVTQMGQEVILRCVPISNHLYFYWYRQILGQKVEFLVSFYNNEISEKSEIFDDQFSVERPDGSNFTLKIRSTKLEDSAMYFCASSPSGTKAFFGQGTRLTVV.

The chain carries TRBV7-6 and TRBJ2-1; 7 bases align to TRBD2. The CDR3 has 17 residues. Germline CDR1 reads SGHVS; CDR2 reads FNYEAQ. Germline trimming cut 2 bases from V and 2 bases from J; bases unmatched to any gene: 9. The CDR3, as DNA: TGTGCCAGCAGCTTACCTCCTCGCGGGGGACCCTACAATGAGCAGTTCTTC. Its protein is CASSLPPRGGPYNEQFF.

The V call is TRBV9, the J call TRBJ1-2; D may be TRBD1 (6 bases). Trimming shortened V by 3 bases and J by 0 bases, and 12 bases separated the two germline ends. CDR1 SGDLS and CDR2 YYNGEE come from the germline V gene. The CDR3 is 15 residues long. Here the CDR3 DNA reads TGTGCCAGCAGCGCACGGGACACCCCTAACTATGGCTACACCTTC. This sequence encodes CASSARDTPNYGYTF.

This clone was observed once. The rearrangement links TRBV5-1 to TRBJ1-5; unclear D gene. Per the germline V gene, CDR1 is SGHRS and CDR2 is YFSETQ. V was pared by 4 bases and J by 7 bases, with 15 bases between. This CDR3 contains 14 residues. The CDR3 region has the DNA TGCGCCAGCAGCCTCGCGCCCGGGGAACAGCCCCAGCATTTT. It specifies CASSLAPGEQPQHF.

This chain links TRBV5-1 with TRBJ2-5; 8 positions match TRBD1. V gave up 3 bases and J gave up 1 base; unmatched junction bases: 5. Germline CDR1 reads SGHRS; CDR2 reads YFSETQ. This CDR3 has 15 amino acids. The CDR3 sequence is CASSYGQGSQETQYF. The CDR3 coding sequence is TGCGCCAGCAGCTACGGACAGGGCTCCCAAGAGACCCAGTACTTC.

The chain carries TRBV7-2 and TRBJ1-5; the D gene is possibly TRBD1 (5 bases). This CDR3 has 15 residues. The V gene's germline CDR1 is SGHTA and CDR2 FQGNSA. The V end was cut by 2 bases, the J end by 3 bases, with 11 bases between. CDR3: CASSLRGVINQPQHF. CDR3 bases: TGTGCCAGCAGCTTACGGGGGGTGATCAATCAGCCCCAGCATTTT.

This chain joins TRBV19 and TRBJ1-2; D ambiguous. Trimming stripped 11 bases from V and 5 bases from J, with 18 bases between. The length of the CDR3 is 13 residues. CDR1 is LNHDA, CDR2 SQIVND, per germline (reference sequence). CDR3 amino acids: CASWRVGQYGYTF. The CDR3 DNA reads TGTGCCTCATGGAGGGTAGGGCAGTATGGCTACACCTTC.

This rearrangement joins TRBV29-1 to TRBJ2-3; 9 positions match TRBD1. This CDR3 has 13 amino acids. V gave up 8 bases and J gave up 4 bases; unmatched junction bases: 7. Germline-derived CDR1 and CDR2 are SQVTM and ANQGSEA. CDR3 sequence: CSSRQGGSDTQYF. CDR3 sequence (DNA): TGCAGCTCGCGACAGGGGGGCTCAGATACGCAGTATTTT.

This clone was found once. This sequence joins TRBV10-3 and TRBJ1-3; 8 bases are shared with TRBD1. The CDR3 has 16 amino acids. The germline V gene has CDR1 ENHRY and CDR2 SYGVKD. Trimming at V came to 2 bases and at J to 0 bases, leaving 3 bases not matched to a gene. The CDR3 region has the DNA TGTGCCATCAGTGAGCTAGACAGGGGCTCTGGAAACACCATATATTTT. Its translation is CAISELDRGSGNTIYF.

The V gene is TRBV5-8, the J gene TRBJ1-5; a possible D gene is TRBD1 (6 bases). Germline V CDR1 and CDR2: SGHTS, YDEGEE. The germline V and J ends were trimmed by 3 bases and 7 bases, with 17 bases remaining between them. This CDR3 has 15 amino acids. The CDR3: CASSYTGRVHQPQHF. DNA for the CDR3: TGTGCCAGCAGCTATACAGGGAGGGTACACCAGCCCCAGCATTTT.

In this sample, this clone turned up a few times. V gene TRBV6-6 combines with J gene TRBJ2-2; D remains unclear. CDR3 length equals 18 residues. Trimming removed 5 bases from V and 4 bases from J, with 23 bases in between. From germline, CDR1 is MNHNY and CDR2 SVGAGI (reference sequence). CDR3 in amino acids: CASSQTPVGLVSTGELFF. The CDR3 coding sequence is TGTGCCAGCAGTCAAACACCGGTAGGCCTAGTATCCACCGGGGAGCTGTTTTTT.

This CDR3 is CAWSAGDRGQNEAFF. DNA of the CDR3: TGTGCCTGGAGTGCCGGGGACAGGGGGCAGAATGAAGCTTTCTTT. This chain uses TRBV30 with TRBJ1-1; 12 positions agree with TRBD1. The V and J ends lost 1 base and 7 bases, in that order; junction bases with no gene match: 7. CDR3 size: 15 residues. From germline, CDR1 is GTSNPN and CDR2 SVGIG (reference sequence).

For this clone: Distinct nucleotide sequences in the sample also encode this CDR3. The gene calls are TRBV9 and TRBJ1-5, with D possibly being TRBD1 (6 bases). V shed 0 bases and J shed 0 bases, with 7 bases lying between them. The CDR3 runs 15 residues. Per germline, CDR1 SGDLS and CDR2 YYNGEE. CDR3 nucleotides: TGTGCCAGCAGCGTAGCAGGGGATAGCAATCAGCCCCAGCATTTT. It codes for CASSVAGDSNQPQHF.

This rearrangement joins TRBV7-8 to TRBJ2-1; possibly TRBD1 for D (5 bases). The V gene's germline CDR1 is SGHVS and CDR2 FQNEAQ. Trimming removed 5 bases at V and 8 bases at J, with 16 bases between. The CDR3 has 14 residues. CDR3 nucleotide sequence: TGTGCCAGCAGCCTGTCCCAGTGGGGCGATGAGCAGTTCTTC. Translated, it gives CASSLSQWGDEQFF.

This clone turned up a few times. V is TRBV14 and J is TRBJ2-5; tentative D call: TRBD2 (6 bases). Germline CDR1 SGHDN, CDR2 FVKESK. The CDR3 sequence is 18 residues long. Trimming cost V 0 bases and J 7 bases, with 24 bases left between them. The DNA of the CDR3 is TGTGCCAGCAGCCAAGAGTATGGGGGACTCACCCTTCGGAGGACCCAGTACTTC. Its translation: CASSQEYGGLTLRRTQYF.

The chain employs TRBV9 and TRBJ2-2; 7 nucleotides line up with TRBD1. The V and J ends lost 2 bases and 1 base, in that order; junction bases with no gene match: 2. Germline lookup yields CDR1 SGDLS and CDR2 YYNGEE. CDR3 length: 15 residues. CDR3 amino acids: CASSVRDRNTGELFF. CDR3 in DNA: TGTGCCAGCAGCGTCCGGGACAGGAACACCGGGGAGCTGTTTTTT.

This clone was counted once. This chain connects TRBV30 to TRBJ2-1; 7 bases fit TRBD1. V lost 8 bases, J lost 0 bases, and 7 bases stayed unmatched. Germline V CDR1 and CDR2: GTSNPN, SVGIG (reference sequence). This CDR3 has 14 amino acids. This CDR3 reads CAVDRASSYNEQFF. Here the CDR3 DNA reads TGTGCCGTCGACAGGGCTAGCTCCTACAATGAGCAGTTCTTC.

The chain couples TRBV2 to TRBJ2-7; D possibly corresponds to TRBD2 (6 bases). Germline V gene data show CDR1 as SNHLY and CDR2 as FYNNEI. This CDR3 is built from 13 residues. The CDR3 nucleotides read TGTGCTACCGGGCAGGGAGGACCCTACGAGCAGTACTTC. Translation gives CATGQGGPYEQYF.

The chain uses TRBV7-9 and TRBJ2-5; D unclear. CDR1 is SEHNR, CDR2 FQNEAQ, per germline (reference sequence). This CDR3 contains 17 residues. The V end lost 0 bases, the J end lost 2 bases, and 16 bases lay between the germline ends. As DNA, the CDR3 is TGTGCCAGCAGCTTAGCGCTTGGCAGATTGAAACAAGAGACCCAGTACTTC. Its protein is CASSLALGRLKQETQYF. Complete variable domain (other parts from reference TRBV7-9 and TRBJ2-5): DTGVSQNPRHKITKRGQNVTFRCDPISEHNRLYWYRQTLGQGPEFLTYFQNEAQLEKSRLLSDRFSAERPKGSFSTLEIQRTEQGDSAMYLCASSLALGRLKQETQYFGPGTRLLVL.

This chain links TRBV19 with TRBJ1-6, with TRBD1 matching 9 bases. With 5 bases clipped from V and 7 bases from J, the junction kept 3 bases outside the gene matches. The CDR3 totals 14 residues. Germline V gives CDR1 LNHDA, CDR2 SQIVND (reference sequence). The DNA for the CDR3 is TGTGCCAGTAGTTTCGGACAGGGGAATTCACCCCTCCACTTT. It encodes CASSFGQGNSPLHF.

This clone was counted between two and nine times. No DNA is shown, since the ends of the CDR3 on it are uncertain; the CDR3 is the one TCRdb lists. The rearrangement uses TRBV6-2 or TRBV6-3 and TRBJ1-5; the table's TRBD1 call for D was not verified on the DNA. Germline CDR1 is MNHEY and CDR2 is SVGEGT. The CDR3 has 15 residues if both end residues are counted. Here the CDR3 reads CASSAVGTGSYRGHF.

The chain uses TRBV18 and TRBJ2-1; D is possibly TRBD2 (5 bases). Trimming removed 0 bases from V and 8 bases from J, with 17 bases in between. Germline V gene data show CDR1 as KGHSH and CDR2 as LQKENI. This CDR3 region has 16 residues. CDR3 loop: CASSPPRLATVDEQFF. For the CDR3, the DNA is TGTGCCAGCTCACCACCGAGGCTAGCCACGGTCGATGAGCAGTTCTTC.

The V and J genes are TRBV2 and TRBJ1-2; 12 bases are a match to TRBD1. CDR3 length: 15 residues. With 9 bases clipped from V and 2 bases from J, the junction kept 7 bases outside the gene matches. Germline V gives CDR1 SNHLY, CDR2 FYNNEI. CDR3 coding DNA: TGTGCCAGGGAGAGGGACAGGGGGCCGAACTATGGCTACACCTTC. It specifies CARERDRGPNYGYTF. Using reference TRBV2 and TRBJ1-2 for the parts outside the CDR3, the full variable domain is EPEVTQTPSHQVTQMGQEVILRCVPISNHLYFYWYRQILGQKVEFLVSFYNNEISEKSEIFDDQFSVERPDGSNFTLKIRSTKLEDSAMYFCARERDRGPNYGYTFGSGTRLTVV.

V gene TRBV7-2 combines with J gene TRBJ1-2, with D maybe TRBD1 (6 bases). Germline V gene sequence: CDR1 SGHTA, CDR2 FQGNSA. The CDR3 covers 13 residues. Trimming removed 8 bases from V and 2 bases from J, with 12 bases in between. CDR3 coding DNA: TGTGCCAGCGTAAAGGGACACAACTATGGCTACACCTTC. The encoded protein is CASVKGHNYGYTF.

Written as DNA, the CDR3 is TGTGCCAGCAGCCTTCAGGTATACACTGAAGCTTTCTTT. Translation: CASSLQVYTEAFF. J is TRBJ1-1 and V is TRBV7-7; D remains unclear. CDR3 length: 13 amino acids. The V gene lost 5 bases and the J gene lost 3 bases, with 10 bases spanning the gap. CDR1 is SSHAT and CDR2 is FNYEAQ in the germline V gene (reference sequence).

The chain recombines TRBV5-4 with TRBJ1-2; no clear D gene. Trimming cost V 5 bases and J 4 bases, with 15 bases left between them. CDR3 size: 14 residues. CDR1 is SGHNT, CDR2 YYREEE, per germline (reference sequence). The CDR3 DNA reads TGTGCCAGCAGTCCCTCCGGGAGCCGCTATGGCTACACCTTC. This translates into CASSPSGSRYGYTF. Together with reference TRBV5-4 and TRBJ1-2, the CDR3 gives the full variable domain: ETGVTQSPTHLIKTRGQQVTLRCSSQSGHNTVSWYQQALGQGPQFIFQYYREEENGRGNFPPRFSGLQFPNYSSELNVNALELDDSALYLCASSPSGSRYGYTFGSGTRLTVV.

This chain's CDR3 is CASSALSPGGGTGNTIYF. The CDR3 region has the DNA TGTGCCAGCAGTGCCCTCAGCCCTGGGGGGGGAACTGGAAACACCATATATTTT. V is TRBV2 and J is TRBJ1-3; a weak D match, TRBD1 (5 bases). Per germline, CDR1 SNHLY and CDR2 FYNNEI. The CDR3 length is 18 residues. The germline V and J ends were trimmed by 4 bases and 2 bases, with 21 bases remaining between them. Using reference TRBV2 and TRBJ1-3 for the parts outside the CDR3, the full variable domain is EPEVTQTPSHQVTQMGQEVILRCVPISNHLYFYWYRQILGQKVEFLVSFYNNEISEKSEIFDDQFSVERPDGSNFTLKIRSTKLEDSAMYFCASSALSPGGGTGNTIYFGEGSWLTVV.

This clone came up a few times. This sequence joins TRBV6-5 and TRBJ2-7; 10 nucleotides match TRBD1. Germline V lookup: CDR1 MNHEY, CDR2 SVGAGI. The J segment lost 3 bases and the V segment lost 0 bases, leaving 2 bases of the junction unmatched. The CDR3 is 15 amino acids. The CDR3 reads CASSYSTGGNYEQYF. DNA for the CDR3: TGTGCCAGCAGTTACTCGACAGGGGGCAACTACGAGCAGTACTTC.

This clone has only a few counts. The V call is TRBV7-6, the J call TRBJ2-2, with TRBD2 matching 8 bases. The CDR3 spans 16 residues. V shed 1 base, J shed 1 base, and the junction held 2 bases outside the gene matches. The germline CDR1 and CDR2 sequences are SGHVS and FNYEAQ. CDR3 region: CASSLGRGENTGELFF. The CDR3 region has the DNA TGTGCCAGCAGCTTAGGGCGGGGGGAGAACACCGGGGAGCTGTTTTTT. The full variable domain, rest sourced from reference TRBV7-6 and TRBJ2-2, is GAGVSQSPRYKVTKRGQDVALRCDPISGHVSLYWYRQALGQGPEFLTYFNYEAQQDKSGLPNDRFSAERPEGSISTLTIQRTEQRDSAMYRCASSLGRGENTGELFFGEGSRLTVL.

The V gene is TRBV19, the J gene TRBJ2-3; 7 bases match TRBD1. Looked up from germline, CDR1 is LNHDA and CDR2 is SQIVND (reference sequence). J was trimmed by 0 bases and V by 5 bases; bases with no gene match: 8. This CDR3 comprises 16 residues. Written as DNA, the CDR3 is TGTGCCAGTAGTTCCAGGGGGATTACTAGCACAGATACGCAGTATTTT. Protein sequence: CASSSRGITSTDTQYF.

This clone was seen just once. In DNA form, the CDR3 reads TGTGCCAGCAGCCCGTTGGGAGGAGGGGCCTACGGCTACACCTTC. Its translation is CASSPLGGGAYGYTF. The V and J genes are TRBV5-4 and TRBJ1-2; maybe TRBD1 (5 bases). CDR1 is SGHNT, CDR2 YYREEE, per germline (reference sequence). With 4 bases removed from V and 8 bases from J, the gap between germline ends came to 21 bases. The length of the CDR3 is 15 residues.